This T cell receptor (beta chain) was identified during a study of Graves' ophthalmopathy and Graves' hyperthyroidism. Whole-study context: The blood sample was drawn at first diagnosis and before any treatment.

For repertoire sequencing, the TCR beta CDR3 regions were amplified from RNA transcripts. Second-round multiplex PCR followed a first-round RT-PCR using HTBI primers. Using its own MiXCR run on the multiplex PCR reads, TCRdb lists one record per CDR3 protein. The sample shows about 400,000 distinct CDR3 sequences, approximately 20% of them seen only once. The CDR3 has 16 residues. In germline, CDR1 is MGHDK, CDR2 SYGVNS. V lost 1 base and J lost 8; bases outside the gene matches: 5. This clonotype originated in a woman between 18 and 29 years old with Graves' ophthalmopathy. The chain links TRBV25-1 to TRBJ1-6, with 10 bases matching TRBD1. The sequenced sample consisted of peripheral blood. CDR3 sequence: CASSEFRTGGDSPLHF. The CDR3 DNA is TGTGCCAGCAGTGAATTCAGGACAGGGGGGGATTCACCCCTCCACTTT.